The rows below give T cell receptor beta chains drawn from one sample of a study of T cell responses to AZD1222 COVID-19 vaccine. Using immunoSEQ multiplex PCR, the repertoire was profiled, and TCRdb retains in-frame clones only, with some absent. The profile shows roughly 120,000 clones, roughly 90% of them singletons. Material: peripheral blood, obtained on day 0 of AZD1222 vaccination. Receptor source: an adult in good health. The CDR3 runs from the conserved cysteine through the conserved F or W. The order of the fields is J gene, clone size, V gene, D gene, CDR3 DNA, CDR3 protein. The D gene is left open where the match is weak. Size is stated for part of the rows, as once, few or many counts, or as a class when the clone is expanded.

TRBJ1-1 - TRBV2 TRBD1 TGTGCCAGCAGGGACAGGGGAACTGAAGCTTTCTTT CASRDRGTEAFF
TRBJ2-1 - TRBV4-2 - TGTGCCAGCAGCCCGAACTACAATGAGCAGTTCTTC CASSPNYNEQFF
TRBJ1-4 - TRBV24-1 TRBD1 TGTGCCACCAGTGGTATAAGCCCAGGGGGATCTAATGAAAAACTGTTTTTT CATSGISPGGSNEKLFF
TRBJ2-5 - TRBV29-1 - TGCAGCGTTGAATATAGGGGGTATCGGGAGACCCAGTACTTC CSVEYRGYRETQYF
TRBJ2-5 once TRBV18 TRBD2 TGTGCCAGCTCATCGTCTCGGGGGGGAGAGACCCAGTACTTC CASSSSRGGETQYF
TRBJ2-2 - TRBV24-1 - TGTGCCACCAGTGCAGGGCCCAACACCGGGGAGCTGTTTTTT CATSAGPNTGELFF
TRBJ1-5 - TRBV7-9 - TGTGCCAGCAGCCTCTATGGGGGGGCGGGCAATCAGCCCCAGCATTTT CASSLYGGAGNQPQHF
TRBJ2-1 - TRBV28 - TGTGCCAGCAGTTTATGGGGCGATGAGCAGTTCTTC CASSLWGDEQFF
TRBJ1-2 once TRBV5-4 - TGTGCCAGCAGCTTGGTTGGGGACTATGGCTACACCTTC CASSLVGDYGYTF
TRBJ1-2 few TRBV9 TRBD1 TGTGCCAGCAGCGGGCCGGGACAGGGAAGATATGGCTACACCTTC CASSGPGQGRYGYTF
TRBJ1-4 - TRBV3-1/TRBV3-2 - TGTGCCAGCAGCCTCACGGCAGGGTTGGTGGAAAAACTGTTTTTT CASSLTAGLVEKLFF
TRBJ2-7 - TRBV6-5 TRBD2 TGTGCCAGCACCTTGAATAGCGGGAGGACACACGAGCAGTACTTC CASTLNSGRTHEQYF
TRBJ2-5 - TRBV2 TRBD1 TGTGCCAGCAGTGGACAGGGGGCTTTGGAGACCCAGTACTTC CASSGQGALETQYF
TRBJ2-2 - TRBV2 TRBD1 TGTGCCACCACGGGACAGGGCGCCACCGGGGAGCTGTTTTTT CATTGQGATGELFF
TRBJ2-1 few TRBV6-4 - TGTGCCAGCAGTGCCGGCTCCTACAATGAGCAGTTCTTC CASSAGSYNEQFF
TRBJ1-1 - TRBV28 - TGTGCCAGCAGTTCCCTCATTGTCGGATTCGCTGAAGCTTTCTTT CASSSLIVGFAEAFF
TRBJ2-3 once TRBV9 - TGTGCCAGCAGCGAGAACACAGATACGCAGTATTTT CASSENTDTQYF
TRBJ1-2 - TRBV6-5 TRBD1 TGTGCCAGCAGTTACTCGGGACAGACTAACTATGGCTACACCTTC CASSYSGQTNYGYTF
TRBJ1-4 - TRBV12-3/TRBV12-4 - TGTGCCAGCAGGGCAACTAATGAAAAACTGTTTTTT CASRATNEKLFF
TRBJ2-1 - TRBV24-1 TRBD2 TGTGCCACCAGTGATTTGGCGGGGGGCGACTACAATGAGCAGTTCTTC CATSDLAGGDYNEQFF
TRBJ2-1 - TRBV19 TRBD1 TGTGCCAGTAGTCCTGACAGGGGCCGGACCGGGAATGAGCAGTTCTTC CASSPDRGRTGNEQFF
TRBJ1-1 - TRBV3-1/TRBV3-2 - TGTGCCAGCAGCCAAGATATTACAGGAGAGTTCTTT CASSQDITGEFF
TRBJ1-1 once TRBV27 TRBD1 TGTGCCAGCAGTTCCACCTCCCGGGGACAGGGGAGGGTAGGAGCTTTCTTT CASSSTSRGQGRVGAFF
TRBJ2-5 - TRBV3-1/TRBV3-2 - TGTGCCAGCAGCCAAGATCACGGGGGCGGGGAGACCCAGTACTTC CASSQDHGGGETQYF
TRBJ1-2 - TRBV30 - TGTGCCTGCAAACCCATACTCGTAAGGGTGGATGGCTACACCTTC CACKPILVRVDGYTF
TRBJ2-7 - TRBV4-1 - TGCGCCAGCCCCCAGACAGAGACCGGCCGAGTTTACGAGCAGTACTTC CASPQTETGRVYEQYF
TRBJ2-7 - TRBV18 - TGTGCCAGCTCACCACCGGGCAGTTACGAGCAGTACTTC CASSPPGSYEQYF
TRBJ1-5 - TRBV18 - TGTGCCAGCTCACCACAGGCAGGGGCCGAGAGAGATCAGCCCCAGCATTTT CASSPQAGAERDQPQHF
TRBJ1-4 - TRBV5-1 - TGCGCCAGTAAACATTATATGGCGGAAACTGAAAAACTGTTTTTT CASKHYMAETEKLFF
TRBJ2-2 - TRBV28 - TGTGCCAGCAGTTTCGAGAGATCGGACACCGGGGAGCTGTTTTTT CASSFERSDTGELFF
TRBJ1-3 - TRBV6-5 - TGTGCCAGCAGTTACTCATCGCGGGGAAACACCATATATTTT CASSYSSRGNTIYF
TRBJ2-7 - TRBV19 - TGTGCCAGTACCCCGGATTACTACGAGCAGTACTTC CASTPDYYEQYF
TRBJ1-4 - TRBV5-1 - TGCGCCAGCAGTTCGATCGACAGGAATGAAAAACTGTTTTTT CASSSIDRNEKLFF
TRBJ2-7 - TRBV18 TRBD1 TGTGCCAGCTCACCAGGACAGGGAAGGCACGAGCAGTACTTC CASSPGQGRHEQYF
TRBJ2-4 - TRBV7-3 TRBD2 TGTGCCAGCAGCCATCCAGGGAGGGACATTCAGTACTTC CASSHPGRDIQYF
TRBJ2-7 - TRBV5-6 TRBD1 TGTGCCAGCAGCGGAGGGACAGGGGCCTACGAGCAGTACTTC CASSGGTGAYEQYF
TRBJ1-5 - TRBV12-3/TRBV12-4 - TGTGCCAGCAGTCGCAGGGCAGGTCAGCCCCAGCATTTT CASSRRAGQPQHF
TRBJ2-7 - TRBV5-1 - TGCGCCAGCAGCTTTGAAGGGAAGTACGAGCAGTACTTC CASSFEGKYEQYF
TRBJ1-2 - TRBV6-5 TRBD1 TGTGCCAGCAGTTACAGCCGGGACAGGGTCAGAGGCTACACCTTC CASSYSRDRVRGYTF
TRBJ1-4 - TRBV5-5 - TGTGCCAGCAGCTTGGCGGCAGGGGTTGAAAAACTGTTTTTT CASSLAAGVEKLFF
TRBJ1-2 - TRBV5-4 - TGTGCCAGCAGCCCCGGTGGGGGAGCCTATGGCTACACCTTC CASSPGGGAYGYTF
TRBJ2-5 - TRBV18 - TGTGCCAGCTCACCACCAACAGAAGAGACCCAGTACTTC CASSPPTEETQYF
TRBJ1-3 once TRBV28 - TGTGCCAGCAGTTCAGGGGTTTTCTCTGGAAACACCATATATTTT CASSSGVFSGNTIYF
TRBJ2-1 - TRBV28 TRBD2 TGTGCCAGCAGTTTAGGGATAGCGGGGGGTGAGCAGTTCTTC CASSLGIAGGEQFF
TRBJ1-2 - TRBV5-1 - TGCGCCAGCAGCTTAGGCCAAGCTAACTATGGCTACACCTTC CASSLGQANYGYTF
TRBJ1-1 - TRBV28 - TGTGCCAGCACCGACGTGGGCAGGGCCAACACTGAAGCTTTCTTT CASTDVGRANTEAFF
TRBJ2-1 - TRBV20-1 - TGCAGTGCTAGTAGCGAGGCTGAGCAGTTCTTC CSASSEAEQFF
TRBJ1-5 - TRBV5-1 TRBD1 TGCGCCAGCAGCTTGGGGGACAGAGGTGAGCCCCAGCATTTT CASSLGDRGEPQHF
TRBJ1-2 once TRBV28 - TGTGCCAGCAGTTCAGGACAGCTTAATGGCTACACCTTC CASSSGQLNGYTF